This T cell receptor (beta chain) was documented in a study of T cell responses to AZD1222 COVID-19 vaccine. Here immunoSEQ multiplex PCR was the method, and the copy in TCRdb shows in-frame clones only, minus some. The data hold some 170,000 clones, with approximately 92% observed a single time. Study outcomes and limitations: The study sampled repertoires only after the peak T cell response. The reported proportion of spike-specific TCRs targeting unmutated variant regions was nearly half.

As for this clone: Its antigen is unknown.

The TCR comes from an adult who received the MenACWY meningococcal vaccine as a control. The sample was peripheral blood, taken 28 days after the second dose of the MenACWY control vaccine.

The CDR3 DNA is TGTGCCAGCAGTTATTCTGGGGCCGGAAACACCATATATTTT. It codes for CASSYSGAGNTIYF. The chain recombines TRBV6-2 or TRBV6-3 with TRBJ1-3; D possibly corresponds to TRBD1 (5 bases). Deletions cut 3 bases from V and 4 bases from J, with 10 bases between. The CDR3 is made up of 14 amino acids. Germline CDR1 and CDR2: MNHEY and SVGEGT.